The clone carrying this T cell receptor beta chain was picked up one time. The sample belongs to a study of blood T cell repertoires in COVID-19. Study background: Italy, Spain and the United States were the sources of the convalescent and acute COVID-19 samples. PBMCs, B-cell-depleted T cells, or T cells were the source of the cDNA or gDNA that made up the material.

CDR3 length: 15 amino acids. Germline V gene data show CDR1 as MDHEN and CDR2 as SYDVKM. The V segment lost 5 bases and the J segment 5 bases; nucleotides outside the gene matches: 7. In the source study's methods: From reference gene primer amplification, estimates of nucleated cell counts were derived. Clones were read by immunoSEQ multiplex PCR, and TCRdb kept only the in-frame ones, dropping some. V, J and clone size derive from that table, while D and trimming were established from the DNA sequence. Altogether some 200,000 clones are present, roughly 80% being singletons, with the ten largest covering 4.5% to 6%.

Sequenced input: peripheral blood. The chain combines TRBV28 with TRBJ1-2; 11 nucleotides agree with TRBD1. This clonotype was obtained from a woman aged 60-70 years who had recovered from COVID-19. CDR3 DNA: TGTGCCAGCAGTGGACAGGGGGCCGAGCTTTATGGCTACACCTTC. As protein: CASSGQGAELYGYTF.